This TCR beta chain was captured in a study of shared clonotypes between healthy human individuals. Whole-study context: CD4 naive and CD4 memory each took three plates per donor, while CD8 naive took two and CD8 memory one.

Per the original data handling: Owing to the provision of junction-only sequences devoid of quality scores by immunoSEQ, filtering differed. Generated by immunoSEQ multiplex PCR, the TCRdb table keeps only in-frame clones and is missing some. V and J calls and clone size are given by that table; D and trimming were obtained from the DNA. The profile shows roughly 2.6 million clones, approximately 90% of them singletons. The investigators split CD4+ cells into a CD45RA+ naive subset and a CD45RA-negative memory subset. The CDR3 runs 15 residues. Per the germline V gene, CDR1 is SGHTA and CDR2 is FQGNSA. V lost 5 bases, J lost 2 bases, and 14 bases lay in between.

The chain recombines TRBV7-2 with TRBJ2-3; possible D gene TRBD2, 5 bases. Sequencing was performed on naive CD4+ T cells sorted from blood. Regarding subset: CD45RA+ positively selected. This sequence was found in a young man in good health. CDR3 in amino acids: CASSPGVQPTDTQYF. CDR3 bases: TGTGCCAGCAGCCCCGGGGTACAGCCCACAGATACGCAGTATTTT.